The source of this TCR beta chain is a study of cytotoxic CD8 clonotypes in ibrutinib-treated CLL. This clone was seen more than once but under ten times. Its antigen is unknown. Germline CDR1 and CDR2: SGHKS and YYEKEE (reference sequence). CDR3 length: 13 residues. V lost 3 bases to trimming and J lost 4 bases, with 10 bases between them. This table comes from immunoSEQ multiplex PCR, and its TCRdb copy is limited to in-frame clones, with some not included. The sample consists of some 43,000 clones, less than 70% of them appearing once. Whole-study results and caveats: Clonality increased with ibrutinib response but returned toward baseline at progression.

The sequence was collected from a human donor with chronic lymphocytic leukemia. The chain couples TRBV5-5 to TRBJ1-2; possible D gene TRBD1, 6 bases. Sequencing was performed on PBMCs, taken after 12 months of ibrutinib treatment. CDR3 coding DNA: TGTGCCAGCAGCTGGGGGGCCAGCTATGGCTACACCTTC. Its translation is CASSWGASYGYTF.